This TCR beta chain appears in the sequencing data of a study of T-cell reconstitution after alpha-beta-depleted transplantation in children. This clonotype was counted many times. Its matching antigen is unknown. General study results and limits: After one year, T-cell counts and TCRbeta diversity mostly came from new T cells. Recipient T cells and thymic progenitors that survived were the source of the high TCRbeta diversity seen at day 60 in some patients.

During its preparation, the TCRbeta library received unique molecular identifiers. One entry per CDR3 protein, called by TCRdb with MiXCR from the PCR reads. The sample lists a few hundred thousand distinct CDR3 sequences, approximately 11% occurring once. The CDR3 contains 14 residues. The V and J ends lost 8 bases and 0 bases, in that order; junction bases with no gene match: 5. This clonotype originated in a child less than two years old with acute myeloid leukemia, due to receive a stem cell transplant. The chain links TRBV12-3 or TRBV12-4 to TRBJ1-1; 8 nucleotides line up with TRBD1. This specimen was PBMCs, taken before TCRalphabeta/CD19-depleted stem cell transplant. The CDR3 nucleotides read TGTGCCAGCCTCGACAGGGGAATGAACACTGAAGCTTTCTTT. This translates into CASLDRGMNTEAFF.